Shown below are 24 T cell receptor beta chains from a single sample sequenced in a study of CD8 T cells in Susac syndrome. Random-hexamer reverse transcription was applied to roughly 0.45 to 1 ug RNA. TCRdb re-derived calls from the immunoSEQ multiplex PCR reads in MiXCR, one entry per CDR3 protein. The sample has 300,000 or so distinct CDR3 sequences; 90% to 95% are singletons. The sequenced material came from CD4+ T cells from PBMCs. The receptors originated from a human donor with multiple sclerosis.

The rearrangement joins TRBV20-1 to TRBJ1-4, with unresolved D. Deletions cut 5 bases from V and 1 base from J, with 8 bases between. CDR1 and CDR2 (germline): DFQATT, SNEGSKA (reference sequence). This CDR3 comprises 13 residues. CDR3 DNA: TGCAGTGCTCCCACTAGAACTAATGAAAAACTGTTTTTT. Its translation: CSAPTRTNEKLFF.

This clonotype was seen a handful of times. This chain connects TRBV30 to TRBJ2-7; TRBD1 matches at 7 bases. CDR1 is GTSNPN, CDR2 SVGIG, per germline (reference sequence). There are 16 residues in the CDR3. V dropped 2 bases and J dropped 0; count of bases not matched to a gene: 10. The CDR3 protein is CAWSSPMAGGSYEQYF. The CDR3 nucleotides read TGTGCCTGGAGTTCCCCAATGGCAGGGGGCTCCTACGAGCAGTACTTC.

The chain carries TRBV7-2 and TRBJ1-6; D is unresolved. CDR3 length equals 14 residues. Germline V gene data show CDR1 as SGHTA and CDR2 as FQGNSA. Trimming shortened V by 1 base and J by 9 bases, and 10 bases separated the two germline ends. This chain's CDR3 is CASSLEGVGSPLHF. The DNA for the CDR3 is TGTGCCAGCAGCTTAGAGGGAGTAGGTTCACCCCTCCACTTT.

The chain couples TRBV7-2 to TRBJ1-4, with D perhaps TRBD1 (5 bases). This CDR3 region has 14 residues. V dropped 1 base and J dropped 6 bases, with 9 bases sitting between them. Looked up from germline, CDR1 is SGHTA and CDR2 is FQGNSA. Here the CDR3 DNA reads TGTGCCAGCAGCTTAGGTTCAGGGTATGAAAAACTGTTTTTT. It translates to CASSLGSGYEKLFF.

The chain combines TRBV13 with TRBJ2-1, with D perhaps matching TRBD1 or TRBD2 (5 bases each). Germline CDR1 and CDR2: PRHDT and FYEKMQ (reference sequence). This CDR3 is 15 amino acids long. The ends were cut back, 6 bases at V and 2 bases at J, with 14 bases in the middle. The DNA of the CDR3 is TGTGCCAGCAGTGGTTACCGGGGCCCCTACAATGAGCAGTTCTTC. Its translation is CASSGYRGPYNEQFF.

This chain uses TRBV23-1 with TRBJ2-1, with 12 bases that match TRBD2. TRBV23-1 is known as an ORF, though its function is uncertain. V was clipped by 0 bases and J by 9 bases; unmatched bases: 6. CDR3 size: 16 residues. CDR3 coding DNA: TGCGCCAGCAGTCAATCGGAGTCTAGCGGGAGGGGTGAGCAGTTCTTC. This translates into CASSQSESSGRGEQFF.

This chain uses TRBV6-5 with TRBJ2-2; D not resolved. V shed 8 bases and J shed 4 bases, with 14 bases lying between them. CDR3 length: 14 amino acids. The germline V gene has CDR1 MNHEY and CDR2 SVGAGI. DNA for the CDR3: TGTGCCAGCCGACCATCCTCCTTCACCGGGGAGCTGTTTTTT. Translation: CASRPSSFTGELFF.

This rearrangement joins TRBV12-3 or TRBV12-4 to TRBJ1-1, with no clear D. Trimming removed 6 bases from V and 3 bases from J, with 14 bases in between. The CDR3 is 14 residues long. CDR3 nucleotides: TGTGCCAGCAGCCCCCGCGGGTGGGACACTGAAGCTTTCTTT. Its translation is CASSPRGWDTEAFF.

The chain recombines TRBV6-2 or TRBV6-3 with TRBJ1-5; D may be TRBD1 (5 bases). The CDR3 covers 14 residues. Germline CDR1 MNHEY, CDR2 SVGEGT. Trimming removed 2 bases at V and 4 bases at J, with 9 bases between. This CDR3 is CASSYGTPNQPQHF. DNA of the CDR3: TGTGCCAGCAGTTACGGGACCCCGAATCAGCCCCAGCATTTT.

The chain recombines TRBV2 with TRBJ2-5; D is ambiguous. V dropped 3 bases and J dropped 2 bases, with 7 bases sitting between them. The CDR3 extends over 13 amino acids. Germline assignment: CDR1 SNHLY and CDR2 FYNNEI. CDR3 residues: CASSDDIQETQYF. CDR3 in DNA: TGTGCCAGCAGTGACGACATTCAAGAGACCCAGTACTTC.

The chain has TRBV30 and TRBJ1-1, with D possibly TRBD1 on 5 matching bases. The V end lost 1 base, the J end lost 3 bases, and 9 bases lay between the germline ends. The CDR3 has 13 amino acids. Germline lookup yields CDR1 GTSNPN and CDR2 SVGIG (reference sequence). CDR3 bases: TGTGCCTGGAGTGGTCTCAGGGACACTGAAGCTTTCTTT. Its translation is CAWSGLRDTEAFF.

The CDR3 loop reads CASSQVTGLDTNEQFF. For the CDR3, the DNA is TGCGCCAGCAGCCAAGTTACTGGACTAGATACAAATGAGCAGTTCTTC. The V call is TRBV4-3, the J call TRBJ2-1; TRBD2 agrees at 7 bases. V lost 1 base, J lost 7 bases, and 10 bases stayed unmatched. CDR1 is LGHNA and CDR2 is YSLEER in the germline V gene. The CDR3 has 16 residues.

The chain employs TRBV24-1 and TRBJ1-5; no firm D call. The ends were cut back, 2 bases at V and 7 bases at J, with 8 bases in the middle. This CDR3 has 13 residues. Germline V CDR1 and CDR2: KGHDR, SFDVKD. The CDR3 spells CATSDWEGQPQHF. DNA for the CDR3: TGTGCCACCAGTGATTGGGAGGGCCAGCCCCAGCATTTT.

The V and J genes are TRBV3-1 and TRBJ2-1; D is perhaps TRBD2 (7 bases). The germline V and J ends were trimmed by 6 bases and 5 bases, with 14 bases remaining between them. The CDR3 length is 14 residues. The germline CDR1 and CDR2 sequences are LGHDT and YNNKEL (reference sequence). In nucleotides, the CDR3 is TGTGCCAGCAGTCTTCGGGGGGCCGACAATGAGCAGTTCTTC. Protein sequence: CASSLRGADNEQFF.

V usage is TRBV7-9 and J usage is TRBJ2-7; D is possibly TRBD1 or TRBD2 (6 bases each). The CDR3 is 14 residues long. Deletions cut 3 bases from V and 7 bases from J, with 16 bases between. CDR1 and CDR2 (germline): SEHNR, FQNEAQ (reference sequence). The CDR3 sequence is CASSFGGHAWEQYF. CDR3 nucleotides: TGTGCCAGCAGCTTCGGGGGCCATGCTTGGGAGCAGTACTTC.

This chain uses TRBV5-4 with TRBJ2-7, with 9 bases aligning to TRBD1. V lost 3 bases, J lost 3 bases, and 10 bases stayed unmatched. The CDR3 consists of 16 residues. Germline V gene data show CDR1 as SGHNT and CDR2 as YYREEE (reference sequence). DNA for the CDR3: TGTGCCAGCAGCTCGGGACCGGGACAGGGATTCTACGAGCAGTACTTC. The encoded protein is CASSSGPGQGFYEQYF.

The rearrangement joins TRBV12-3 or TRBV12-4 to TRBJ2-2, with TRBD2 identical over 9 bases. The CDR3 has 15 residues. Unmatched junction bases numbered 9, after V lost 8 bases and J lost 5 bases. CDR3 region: CASEMAGGLTGELFF. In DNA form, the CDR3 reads TGTGCCAGCGAGATGGCGGGAGGGTTAACCGGGGAGCTGTTTTTT.

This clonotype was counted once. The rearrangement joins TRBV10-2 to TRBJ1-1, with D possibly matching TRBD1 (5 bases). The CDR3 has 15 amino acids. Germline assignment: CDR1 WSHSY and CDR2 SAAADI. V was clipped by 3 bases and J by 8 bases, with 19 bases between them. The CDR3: CASSDRGGSSVEAFF. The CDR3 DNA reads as TGCGCCAGCAGTGATAGGGGTGGGTCCTCAGTAGAAGCTTTCTTT.

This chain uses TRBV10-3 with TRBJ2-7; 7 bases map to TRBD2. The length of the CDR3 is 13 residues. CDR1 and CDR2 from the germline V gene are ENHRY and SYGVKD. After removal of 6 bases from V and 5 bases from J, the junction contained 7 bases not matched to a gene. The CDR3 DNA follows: TGTGCCATCAGGGGGGACTACCCAAACGAGCAGTACTTC. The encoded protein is CAIRGDYPNEQYF.

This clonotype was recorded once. CDR3 sequence reads: CAGGLGGPRRPDYGYTF. CDR3 coding DNA: TGTGCCGGAGGCCTGGGGGGCCCTCGACGGCCTGACTATGGCTACACCTTC. This chain joins TRBV25-1 and TRBJ1-2, with TRBD1 as a possible D gene (6 bases). The CDR3 loop spans 17 amino acids. With 11 bases removed from V and 3 bases from J, the gap between germline ends came to 28 bases. From germline, CDR1 is MGHDK and CDR2 SYGVNS.

Written as DNA, the CDR3 is TGTGCCAGCAGCGGGGACAGACCTAACTATGGCTACACCTTC. This sequence encodes CASSGDRPNYGYTF. This chain links TRBV2 with TRBJ1-2, with TRBD1 matching over 7 bases. V was clipped by 6 bases and J by 0 bases; unmatched bases: 4. Germline CDR1 is SNHLY and CDR2 is FYNNEI. The CDR3 has 14 residues. The variable domain in full, completed from reference TRBV2 and TRBJ1-2, reads EPEVTQTPSHQVTQMGQEVILRCVPISNHLYFYWYRQILGQKVEFLVSFYNNEISEKSEIFDDQFSVERPDGSNFTLKIRSTKLEDSAMYFCASSGDRPNYGYTFGSGTRLTVV.

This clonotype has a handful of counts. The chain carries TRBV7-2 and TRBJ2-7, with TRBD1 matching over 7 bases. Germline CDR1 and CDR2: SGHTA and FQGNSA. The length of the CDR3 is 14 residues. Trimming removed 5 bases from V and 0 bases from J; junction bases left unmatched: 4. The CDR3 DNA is TGTGCCAGCAGCGTGACAGGGTCCTCCTACGAGCAGTACTTC. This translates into CASSVTGSSYEQYF.

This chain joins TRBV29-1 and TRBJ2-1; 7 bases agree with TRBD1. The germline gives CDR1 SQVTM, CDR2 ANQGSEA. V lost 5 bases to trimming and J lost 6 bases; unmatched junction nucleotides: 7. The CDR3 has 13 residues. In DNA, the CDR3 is TGCAGCGTTTTGCGAGACAGGGTCAATGAGCAGTTCTTC. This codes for CSVLRDRVNEQFF.

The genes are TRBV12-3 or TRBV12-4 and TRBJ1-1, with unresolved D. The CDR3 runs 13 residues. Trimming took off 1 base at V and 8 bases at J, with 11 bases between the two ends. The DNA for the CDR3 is TGTGCCAGCAGTTTAGAAGCAGTGACAGAAGCTTTCTTT. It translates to CASSLEAVTEAFF.